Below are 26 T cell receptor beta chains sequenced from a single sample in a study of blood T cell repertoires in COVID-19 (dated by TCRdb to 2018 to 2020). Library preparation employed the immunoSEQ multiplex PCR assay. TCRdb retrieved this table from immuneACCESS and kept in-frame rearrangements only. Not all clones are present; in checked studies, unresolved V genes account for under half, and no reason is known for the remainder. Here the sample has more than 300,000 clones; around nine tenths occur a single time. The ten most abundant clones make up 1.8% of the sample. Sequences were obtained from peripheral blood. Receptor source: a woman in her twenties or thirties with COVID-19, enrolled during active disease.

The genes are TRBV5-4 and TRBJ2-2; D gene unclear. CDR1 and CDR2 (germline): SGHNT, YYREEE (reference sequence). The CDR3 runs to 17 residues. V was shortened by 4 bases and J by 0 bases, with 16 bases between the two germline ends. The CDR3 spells CASSPPPGGPNTGELFF. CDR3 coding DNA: TGTGCCAGCAGCCCTCCACCTGGCGGCCCGAACACCGGGGAGCTGTTTTTT.

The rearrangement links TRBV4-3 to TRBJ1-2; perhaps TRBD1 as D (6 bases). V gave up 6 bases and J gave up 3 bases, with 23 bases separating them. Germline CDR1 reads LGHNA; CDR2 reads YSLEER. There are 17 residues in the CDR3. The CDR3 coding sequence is TGCGCCAGCAGAAGCTACAGGGAATCCATAGATGACTATGGCTACACCTTC. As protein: CASRSYRESIDDYGYTF.

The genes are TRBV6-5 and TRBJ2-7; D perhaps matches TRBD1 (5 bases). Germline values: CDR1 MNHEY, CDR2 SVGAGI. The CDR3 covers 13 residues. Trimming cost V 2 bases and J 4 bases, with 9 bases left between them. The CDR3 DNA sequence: TGTGCCAGCAGTTACGCAACAGGATACGAGCAGTACGTC. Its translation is CASSYATGYEQYV.

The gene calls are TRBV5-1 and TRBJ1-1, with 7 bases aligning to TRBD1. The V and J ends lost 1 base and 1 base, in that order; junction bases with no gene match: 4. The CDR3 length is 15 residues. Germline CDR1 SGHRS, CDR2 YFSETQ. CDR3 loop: CASSLLTGANTEAFF. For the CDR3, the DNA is TGCGCCAGCAGCTTGTTAACAGGGGCGAACACTGAAGCTTTCTTT.

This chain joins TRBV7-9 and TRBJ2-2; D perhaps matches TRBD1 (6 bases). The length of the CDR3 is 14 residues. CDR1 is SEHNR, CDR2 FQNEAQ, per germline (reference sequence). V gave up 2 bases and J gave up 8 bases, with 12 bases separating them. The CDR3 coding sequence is TGTGCCAGCAGCTTAATGGGGGCCGATGGGGAGCTGTTTTTT. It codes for CASSLMGADGELFF.

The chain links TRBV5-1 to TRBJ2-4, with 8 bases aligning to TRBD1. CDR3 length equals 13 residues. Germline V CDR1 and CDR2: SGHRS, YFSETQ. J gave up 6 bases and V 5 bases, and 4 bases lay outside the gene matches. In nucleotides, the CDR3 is TGCGCCAGCAGTTCACAGGGGGGAAACATTCAGTACTTC. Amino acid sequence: CASSSQGGNIQYF.

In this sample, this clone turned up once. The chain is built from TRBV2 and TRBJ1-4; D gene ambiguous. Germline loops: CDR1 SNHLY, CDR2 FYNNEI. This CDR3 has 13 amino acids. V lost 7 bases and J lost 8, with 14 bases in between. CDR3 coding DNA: TGTGCCAGCAAGCGACGGGAACCGGAAAAACTGTTTTTT. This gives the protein CASKRREPEKLFF. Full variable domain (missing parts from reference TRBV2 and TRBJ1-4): EPEVTQTPSHQVTQMGQEVILRCVPISNHLYFYWYRQILGQKVEFLVSFYNNEISEKSEIFDDQFSVERPDGSNFTLKIRSTKLEDSAMYFCASKRREPEKLFFGSGTQLSVL.

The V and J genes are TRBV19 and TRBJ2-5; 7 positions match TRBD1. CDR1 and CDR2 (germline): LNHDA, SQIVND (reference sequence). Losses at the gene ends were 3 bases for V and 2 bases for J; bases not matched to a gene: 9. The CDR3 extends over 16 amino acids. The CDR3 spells CASSMGWGQNQETQYF. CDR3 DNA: TGTGCCAGTAGTATGGGTTGGGGACAGAATCAAGAGACCCAGTACTTC.

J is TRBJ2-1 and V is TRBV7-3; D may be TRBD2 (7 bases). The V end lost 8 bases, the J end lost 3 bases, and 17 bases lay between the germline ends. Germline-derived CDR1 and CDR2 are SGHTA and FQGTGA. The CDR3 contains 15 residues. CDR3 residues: CASAEGGRNYNEQFF. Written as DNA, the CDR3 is TGTGCCAGCGCAGAGGGGGGGAGAAACTACAATGAGCAGTTCTTC. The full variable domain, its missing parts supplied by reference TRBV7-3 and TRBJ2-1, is GAGVSQTPSNKVTEKGKYVELRCDPISGHTALYWYRQSLGQGPEFLIYFQGTGAADDSGLPNDRFFAVRPEGSVSTLKIQRTERGDSAVYLCASAEGGRNYNEQFFGPGTRLTVL.

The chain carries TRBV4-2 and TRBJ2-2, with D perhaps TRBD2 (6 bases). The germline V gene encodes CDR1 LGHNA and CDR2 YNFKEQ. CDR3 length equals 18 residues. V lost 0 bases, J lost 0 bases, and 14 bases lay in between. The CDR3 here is CASSQEGSGGANTGELFF. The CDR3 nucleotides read TGTGCCAGCAGCCAAGAGGGGTCGGGCGGGGCGAACACCGGGGAGCTGTTTTTT.

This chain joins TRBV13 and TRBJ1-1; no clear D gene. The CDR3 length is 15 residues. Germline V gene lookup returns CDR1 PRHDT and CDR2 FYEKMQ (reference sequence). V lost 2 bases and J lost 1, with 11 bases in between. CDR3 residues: CASSLYSGENTEAFF. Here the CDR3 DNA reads TGTGCCAGCAGCTTATACTCAGGTGAGAACACTGAAGCTTTCTTT.

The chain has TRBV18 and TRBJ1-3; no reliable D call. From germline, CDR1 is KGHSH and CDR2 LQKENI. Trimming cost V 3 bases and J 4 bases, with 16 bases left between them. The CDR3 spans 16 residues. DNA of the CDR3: TGTGCCAGCTCACCGTCTAGCCCGAAGTGGGGAAACACCATATATTTT. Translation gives CASSPSSPKWGNTIYF. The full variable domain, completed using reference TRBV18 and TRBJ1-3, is NAGVMQNPRHLVRRRGQEARLRCSPMKGHSHVYWYRQLPEEGLKFMVYLQKENIIDESGMPKERFSAEFPKEGPSILRIQQVVRGDSAAYFCASSPSSPKWGNTIYFGEGSWLTVV.

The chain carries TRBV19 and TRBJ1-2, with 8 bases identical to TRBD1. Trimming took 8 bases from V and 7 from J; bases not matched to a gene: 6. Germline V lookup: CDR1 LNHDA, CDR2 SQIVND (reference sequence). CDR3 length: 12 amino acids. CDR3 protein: CASRQGARGYTF. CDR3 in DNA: TGTGCCAGTCGTCAGGGGGCTCGTGGCTACACCTTC. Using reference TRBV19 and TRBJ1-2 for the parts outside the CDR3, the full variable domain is DGGITQSPKYLFRKEGQNVTLSCEQNLNHDAMYWYRQDPGQGLRLIYYSQIVNDFQKGDIAEGYSVSREKKESFPLTVTSAQKNPTAFYLCASRQGARGYTFGSGTRLTVV.

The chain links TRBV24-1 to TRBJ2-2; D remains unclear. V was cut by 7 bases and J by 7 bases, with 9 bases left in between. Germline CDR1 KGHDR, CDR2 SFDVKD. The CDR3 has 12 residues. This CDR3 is CATRAPGGELFF. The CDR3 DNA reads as TGTGCCACCAGGGCCCCGGGCGGGGAGCTGTTTTTT.

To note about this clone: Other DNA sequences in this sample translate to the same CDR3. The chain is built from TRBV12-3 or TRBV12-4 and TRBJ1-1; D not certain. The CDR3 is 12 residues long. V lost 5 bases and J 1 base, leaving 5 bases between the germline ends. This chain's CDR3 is CASSPGNTEAFF. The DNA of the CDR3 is TGTGCCAGCAGTCCGGGGAACACTGAAGCTTTCTTT.

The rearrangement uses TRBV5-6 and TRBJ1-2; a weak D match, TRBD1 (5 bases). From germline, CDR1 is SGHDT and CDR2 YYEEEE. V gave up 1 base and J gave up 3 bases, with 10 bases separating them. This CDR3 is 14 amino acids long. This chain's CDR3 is CASSLRLRDYGYTF. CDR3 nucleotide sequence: TGTGCCAGCAGCTTGCGTCTCAGGGACTATGGCTACACCTTC.

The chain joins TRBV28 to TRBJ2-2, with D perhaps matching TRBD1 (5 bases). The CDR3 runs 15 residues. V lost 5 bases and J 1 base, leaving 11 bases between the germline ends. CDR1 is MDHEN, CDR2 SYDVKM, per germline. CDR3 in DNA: TGTGCCAGCAGTCGGCGGCAGGGGAACACCGGGGAGCTGTTTTTT. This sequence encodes CASSRRQGNTGELFF.

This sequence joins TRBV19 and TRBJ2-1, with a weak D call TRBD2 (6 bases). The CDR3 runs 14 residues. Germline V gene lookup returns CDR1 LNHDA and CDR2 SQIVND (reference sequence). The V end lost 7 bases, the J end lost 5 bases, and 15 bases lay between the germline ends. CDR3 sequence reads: CASTSRGGDNEQFF. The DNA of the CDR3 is TGTGCCAGTACCAGTCGAGGAGGGGACAATGAGCAGTTCTTC. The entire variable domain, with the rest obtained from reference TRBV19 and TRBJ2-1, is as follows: DGGITQSPKYLFRKEGQNVTLSCEQNLNHDAMYWYRQDPGQGLRLIYYSQIVNDFQKGDIAEGYSVSREKKESFPLTVTSAQKNPTAFYLCASTSRGGDNEQFFGPGTRLTVL.

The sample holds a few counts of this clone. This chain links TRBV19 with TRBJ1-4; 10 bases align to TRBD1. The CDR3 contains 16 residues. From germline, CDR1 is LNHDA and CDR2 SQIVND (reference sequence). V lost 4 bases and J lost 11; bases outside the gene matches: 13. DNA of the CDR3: TGTGCCAGTAGTAACACCTTACCTCAGGACAGGGGGAAACTGTTTTTT. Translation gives CASSNTLPQDRGKLFF. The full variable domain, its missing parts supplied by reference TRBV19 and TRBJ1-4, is DGGITQSPKYLFRKEGQNVTLSCEQNLNHDAMYWYRQDPGQGLRLIYYSQIVNDFQKGDIAEGYSVSREKKESFPLTVTSAQKNPTAFYLCASSNTLPQDRGKLFFGSGTQLSVL.

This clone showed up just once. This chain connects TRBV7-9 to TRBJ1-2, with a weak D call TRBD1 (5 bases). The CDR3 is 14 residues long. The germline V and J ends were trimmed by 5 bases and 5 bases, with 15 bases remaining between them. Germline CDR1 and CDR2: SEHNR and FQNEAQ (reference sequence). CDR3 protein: CASSRGGAIYGYTF. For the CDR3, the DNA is TGTGCCAGCAGCCGAGGAGGGGCAATATATGGCTACACCTTC.

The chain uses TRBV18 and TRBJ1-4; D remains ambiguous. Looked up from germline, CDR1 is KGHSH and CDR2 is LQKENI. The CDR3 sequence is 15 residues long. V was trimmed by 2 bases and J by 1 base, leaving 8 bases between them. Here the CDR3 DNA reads TGTGCCAGCTCACCAACGGGTGGAACTAATGAAAAACTGTTTTTT. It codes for CASSPTGGTNEKLFF. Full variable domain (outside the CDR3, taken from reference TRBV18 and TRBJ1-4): NAGVMQNPRHLVRRRGQEARLRCSPMKGHSHVYWYRQLPEEGLKFMVYLQKENIIDESGMPKERFSAEFPKEGPSILRIQQVVRGDSAAYFCASSPTGGTNEKLFFGSGTQLSVL.

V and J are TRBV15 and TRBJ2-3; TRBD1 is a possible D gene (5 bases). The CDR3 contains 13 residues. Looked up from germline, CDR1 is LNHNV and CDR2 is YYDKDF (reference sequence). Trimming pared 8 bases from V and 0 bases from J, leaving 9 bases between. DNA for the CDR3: TGTGCCACCCGCACAGGTAGCACAGATACGCAGTATTTT. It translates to CATRTGSTDTQYF.

CDR3 protein: CASSSTNRALSKTQYF. In nucleotides, the CDR3 is TGTGCCAGCAGCAGTACGAACAGGGCCCTCTCAAAGACCCAGTACTTC. The rearrangement uses TRBV5-6 and TRBJ2-5, with D perhaps TRBD1 (6 bases). V dropped 4 bases and J dropped 6 bases, with 22 bases sitting between them. The CDR3 sequence is 16 residues long. Germline loops: CDR1 SGHDT, CDR2 YYEEEE.

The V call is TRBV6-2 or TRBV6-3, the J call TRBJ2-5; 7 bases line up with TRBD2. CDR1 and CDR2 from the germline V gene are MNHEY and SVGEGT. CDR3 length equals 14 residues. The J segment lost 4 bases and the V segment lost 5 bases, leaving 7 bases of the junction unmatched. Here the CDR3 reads CASSKAGLAETQYF. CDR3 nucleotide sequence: TGTGCCAGCAGTAAAGCGGGGTTAGCAGAGACCCAGTACTTC.

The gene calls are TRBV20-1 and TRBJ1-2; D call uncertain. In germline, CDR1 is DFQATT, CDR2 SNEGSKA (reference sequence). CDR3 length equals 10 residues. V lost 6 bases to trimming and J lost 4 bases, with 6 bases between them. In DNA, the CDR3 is TGCAGTGCCTCGGGCTATGGCTACACCTTC. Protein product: CSASGYGYTF.

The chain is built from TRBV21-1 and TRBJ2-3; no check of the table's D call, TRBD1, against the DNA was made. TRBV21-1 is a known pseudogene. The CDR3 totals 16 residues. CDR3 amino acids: CASSKMRGQGEDTQYF. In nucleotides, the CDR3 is TGTGCCAGCAGCAAAATGCGGGGACAGGGAGAGGATACGCAGTATTTT.